The 17 T cell receptor beta chains below all came from one sample that was sequenced in a study of graft-versus-host responses after intestinal transplantation. The antigens of these receptors remain unknown. TCRdb's copy holds only in-frame clones and misses some; the assay was immunoSEQ multiplex PCR. Of tens of thousands of clones listed, approximately 88% are singletons. The material was unstimulated CD8+ T cells sorted from spleen or lymph node cells, obtained before intestinal transplant. These receptors were taken from a human donor who received an intestinal transplant.

The chain recombines TRBV7-3 with TRBJ1-1; no definite D call. Germline V gene data show CDR1 as SGHTA and CDR2 as FQGTGA. This CDR3 comprises 13 residues. The V gene lost 0 bases and the J gene lost 7 bases, with 9 bases spanning the gap. The DNA for the CDR3 is TGTGCCAGCAGCTTAACTGAGGGCGGTGAAGCTTTCTTT. Translation gives CASSLTEGGEAFF. Full variable domain (rest looked up from reference TRBV7-3 and TRBJ1-1): GAGVSQTPSNKVTEKGKYVELRCDPISGHTALYWYRQSLGQGPEFLIYFQGTGAADDSGLPNDRFFAVRPEGSVSTLKIQRTERGDSAVYLCASSLTEGGEAFFGQGTRLTVV.

V usage is TRBV25-1 and J usage is TRBJ2-1; D gene ambiguous. There are 14 residues in the CDR3. Germline V gives CDR1 MGHDK, CDR2 SYGVNS. The V and J ends lost 4 bases and 5 bases respectively, with 12 bases between them. The CDR3 DNA follows: TGTGCCAGCAGTGGCAGACAAATTAACAATGAGCAGTTCTTC. Its protein product is CASSGRQINNEQFF.

The J gene is TRBJ1-4, the V gene TRBV13; no clear D. Germline CDR1 and CDR2: PRHDT and FYEKMQ (reference sequence). Trimming removed 0 bases at V and 6 bases at J, with 5 bases between. This CDR3 has 13 residues. CDR3 sequence (DNA): TGTGCCAGCAGCTTAGGCGCAGATGAAAAACTGTTTTTT. It translates to CASSLGADEKLFF.

The gene calls are TRBV2 and TRBJ2-1, with 7 bases lining up with TRBD2. Unmatched junction bases numbered 6, after V lost 8 bases and J lost 5 bases. CDR1 SNHLY and CDR2 FYNNEI come from the germline V gene. This CDR3 has 13 residues. CDR3 sequence (DNA): TGTGCCAGCCTGGGGGGGGGAAACAATGAGCAGTTCTTC. Its translation is CASLGGGNNEQFF.

CDR3 amino acids: CASSYPGPSPLHF. In DNA, the CDR3 is TGTGCCAGCAGTTACCCAGGTCCCTCACCCCTCCACTTT. The rearrangement uses TRBV6-5 and TRBJ1-6; no clear D. The germline V gene encodes CDR1 MNHEY and CDR2 SVGAGI. The CDR3 totals 13 residues. Trimming pared 2 bases from V and 10 bases from J, leaving 9 bases between.

The rearrangement links TRBV27 to TRBJ2-7, with TRBD1 as a possible D gene (6 bases). CDR1 is MNHEY and CDR2 is SMNVEV in the germline V gene (reference sequence). CDR3 length: 15 residues. V shed 7 bases and J shed 3 bases, with 19 bases lying between them. CDR3 bases: TGTGCCAGCAACCGACTCGGACAGCCCCGCTACGAGCAGTACTTC. This sequence encodes CASNRLGQPRYEQYF.

The chain links TRBV5-1 to TRBJ2-7, with 11 bases aligning to TRBD2. The CDR3 totals 16 residues. J gave up 6 bases and V 4 bases, and 12 bases lay outside the gene matches. Germline loops: CDR1 SGHRS, CDR2 YFSETQ. Here the CDR3 reads CASSPGDSGTSGEQYF. CDR3 in DNA: TGCGCCAGCAGCCCGGGGGACTCCGGGACTAGCGGCGAGCAGTACTTC.

The chain uses TRBV7-6 and TRBJ2-1; D not resolved. The V gene's germline CDR1 is SGHVS and CDR2 FNYEAQ. Trimming shortened V by 5 bases and J by 5 bases, and 7 bases separated the two germline ends. This CDR3 comprises 12 residues. The CDR3 reads CASSLPDNEQFF. The CDR3 bases are TGTGCCAGCAGCCTACCTGACAATGAGCAGTTCTTC.

The CDR3 nucleotides are TGTGCCAGCAGTCGATACCTGGACACCCCCTCCTACGAGCAGTACTTC. Its translation: CASSRYLDTPSYEQYF. The rearrangement joins TRBV28 to TRBJ2-7, with TRBD1 as a possible D gene (5 bases). Looked up from germline, CDR1 is MDHEN and CDR2 is SYDVKM. The CDR3 has 16 amino acids. The V end was cut by 5 bases, the J end by 0 bases, with 17 bases between.

This clone was detected only once. Here the CDR3 DNA reads TGTGCCAGCAGTCTACCCCAGTTGACAGGGGCGGTTGAAAAACTGTTTTTT. Translation: CASSLPQLTGAVEKLFF. This chain joins TRBV27 and TRBJ1-4; 8 bases map to TRBD1. J lost 7 bases, V lost 5 bases, and 15 bases had no gene match. The CDR3 has 17 residues. Germline V gene data show CDR1 as MNHEY and CDR2 as SMNVEV (reference sequence). The variable domain in full, with the rest retrieved from reference TRBV27 and TRBJ1-4, is EAQVTQNPRYLITVTGKKLTVTCSQNMNHEYMSWYRQDPGLGLRQIYYSMNVEVTDKGDVPEGYKVSRKEKRNFPLILESPSPNQTSLYFCASSLPQLTGAVEKLFFGSGTQLSVL.

The rearrangement links TRBV28 to TRBJ2-3; no definite D call. Germline CDR1 MDHEN, CDR2 SYDVKM. The ends were cut back, 2 bases at V and 2 bases at J, with 14 bases in the middle. This CDR3 contains 16 residues. The DNA of the CDR3 is TGTGCCAGCAGTTTAAACCCGGCAGGATCCACAGATACGCAGTATTTT. Its translation is CASSLNPAGSTDTQYF. Drawing the rest from reference TRBV28 and TRBJ2-3, the complete variable domain is DVKVTQSSRYLVKRTGEKVFLECVQDMDHENMFWYRQDPGLGLRLIYFSYDVKMKEKGDIPEGYSVSREKKERFSLILESASTNQTSMYLCASSLNPAGSTDTQYFGPGTRLTVL.

This sequence joins TRBV15 and TRBJ1-1, with D hard to call. Between the trimmed V and J ends, which lost 1 base and 1 base, there was a span of 7 bases. CDR1 LNHNV and CDR2 YYDKDF come from the germline V gene (reference sequence). The CDR3 is 14 residues long. In DNA form, the CDR3 reads TGTGCCACCAGCAGAGTTCGCGGGAACACTGAAGCTTTCTTT. It encodes CATSRVRGNTEAFF.

The chain recombines TRBV13 with TRBJ1-1, with 10 bases that match TRBD1. This CDR3 comprises 15 residues. Germline lookup yields CDR1 PRHDT and CDR2 FYEKMQ (reference sequence). The trim removed 5 bases at V and 3 bases at J, leaving 6 bases unmatched. The CDR3 nucleotides read TGTGCCAGCAGCCCTAGACAGGGGGCCCACACTGAAGCTTTCTTT. Encoded protein: CASSPRQGAHTEAFF. The full variable domain, completed using reference TRBV13 and TRBJ1-1, is AAGVIQSPRHLIKEKRETATLKCYPIPRHDTVYWYQQGPGQDPQFLISFYEKMQSDKGSIPDRFSAQQFSDYHSELNMSSLELGDSALYFCASSPRQGAHTEAFFGQGTRLTVV.

The chain uses TRBV11-2 and TRBJ2-1; a possible D gene is TRBD2 (5 bases). CDR3 length: 18 residues. Between the trimmed V and J ends, which lost 4 bases and 6 bases, there was a span of 25 bases. From germline, CDR1 is SGHAT and CDR2 FQNNGV. The CDR3 nucleotides read TGTGCCAGCAGCTCACCTCTAGGAGGCCATCAACCCTCCAATGAGCAGTTCTTC. As protein: CASSSPLGGHQPSNEQFF.

The chain combines TRBV5-1 with TRBJ2-3; perhaps TRBD2 as D (6 bases). This CDR3 is built from 12 residues. The V end lost 9 bases, the J end lost 4 bases, and 12 bases lay between the germline ends. CDR1 is SGHRS and CDR2 is YFSETQ in the germline V gene. DNA for the CDR3: TGCGCCACTTCGACTAGTCCAGATACGCAGTATTTT. It codes for CATSTSPDTQYF.

V usage is TRBV11-3 and J usage is TRBJ1-4; D may be TRBD1 (6 bases). CDR3 size: 15 residues. Trimming removed 3 bases from V and 7 bases from J, with 15 bases in between. Germline loops: CDR1 SGHNT, CDR2 YENEEA. CDR3 in DNA: TGTGCCAGCAGCTTTCAACCTGGGGACATTGAAAAACTGTTTTTT. As protein: CASSFQPGDIEKLFF.

The gene calls are TRBV7-6 and TRBJ1-5; no reliable D call. Per germline, CDR1 SGHVS and CDR2 FNYEAQ. CDR3 length: 17 amino acids. Trimming removed 2 bases at V and 0 bases at J, with 14 bases between. CDR3 loop: CASSLYPSGDSNQPQHF. The CDR3 DNA reads TGTGCCAGCAGCTTATATCCGTCCGGGGATAGCAATCAGCCCCAGCATTTT.